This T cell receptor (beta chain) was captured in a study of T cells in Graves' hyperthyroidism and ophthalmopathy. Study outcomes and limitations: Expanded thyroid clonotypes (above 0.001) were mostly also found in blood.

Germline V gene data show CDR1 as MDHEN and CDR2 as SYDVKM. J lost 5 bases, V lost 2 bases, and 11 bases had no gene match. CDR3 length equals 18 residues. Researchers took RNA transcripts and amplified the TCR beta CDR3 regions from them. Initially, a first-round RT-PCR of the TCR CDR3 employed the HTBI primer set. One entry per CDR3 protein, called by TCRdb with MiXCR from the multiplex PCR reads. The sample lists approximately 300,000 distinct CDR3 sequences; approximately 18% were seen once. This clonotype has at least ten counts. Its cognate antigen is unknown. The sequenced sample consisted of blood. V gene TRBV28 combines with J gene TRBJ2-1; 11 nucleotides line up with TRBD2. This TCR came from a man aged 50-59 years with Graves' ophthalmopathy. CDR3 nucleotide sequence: TGTGCCAGCAGTTTAGCCCCCAGGGGACTAGCGGTGAACAATGAGCAGTTCTTC. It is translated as CASSLAPRGLAVNNEQFF.